The sequence of this T cell receptor (beta chain) was determined in a study of CD8 T cells in Susac syndrome. Reverse transcription of 0.5 to 1 ug RNA was performed with random hexamers. TCRdb reanalysed the immunoSEQ multiplex PCR reads using MiXCR and keeps one entry per CDR3 protein. The sample shows approximately 100,000 distinct CDR3 sequences, 80% to 95% of them seen only once. TCR beta sequencing covered blood CD8+ and CD4+ T cells. This CDR3 contains 10 residues. The ends were cut back, 0 bases at V and 15 bases at J, with 6 bases in the middle. Per germline, CDR1 SQVTM and CDR2 ANQGSEA. The sequence came from a human donor in good health. The chain links TRBV29-1 to TRBJ2-6; D perhaps matches TRBD1 (6 bases). Material: CD4+ T cells from PBMCs. DNA of the CDR3: TGCAGCGTTGAAGAGGGGGCCCTGACTTTC. Its protein product is CSVEEGALTF.